The 5 T cell receptor beta chains below come from one sample, sequenced in a study of technical replicates of blood from a few donors. Repertoires were generated with immunoSEQ multiplex PCR, while TCRdb's copy carries only in-frame clones and drops some. Altogether over 60,000 clones are present, approximately 89% being singletons, with the ten largest covering about 5%. The specimen sequenced was PBMCs. The receptors were gathered from a human donor in good health. Some clones in this sample may be carry-over from other donors' samples.

This clone was observed a single time. The genes are TRBV2 and TRBJ1-6, with 9 bases lining up with TRBD1. The CDR3 is 14 residues long. Per the germline V gene, CDR1 is SNHLY and CDR2 is FYNNEI. With 5 bases clipped from V and 9 bases from J, the junction kept 5 bases outside the gene matches. CDR3 DNA: TGTGCCAGCAGTACAGGGGGCGCAGTTTCACCCCTCCACTTT. This encodes CASSTGGAVSPLHF. The variable domain in full, completed from reference TRBV2 and TRBJ1-6, reads EPEVTQTPSHQVTQMGQEVILRCVPISNHLYFYWYRQILGQKVEFLVSFYNNEISEKSEIFDDQFSVERPDGSNFTLKIRSTKLEDSAMYFCASSTGGAVSPLHFGNGTRLTVT.

V and J are TRBV11-2 and TRBJ2-7; 10 bases agree with TRBD2. J was trimmed by 2 bases and V by 1 base; bases with no gene match: 2. Germline lookup yields CDR1 SGHAT and CDR2 FQNNGV. The CDR3 spans 15 residues. CDR3 DNA: TGTGCCAGCAGCTTAGGTAGCGGGGGGACCTACGAGCAGTACTTC. Protein sequence: CASSLGSGGTYEQYF.

This clone was counted once. This chain joins TRBV4-3 and TRBJ1-2; maybe TRBD1 (5 bases). Germline CDR1 is LGHNA and CDR2 is YSLEER. Trimming took 0 bases from V and 4 from J, leaving 12 bases between them. This CDR3 is built from 15 residues. In DNA, the CDR3 is TGCGCCAGCAGCCAAGATCATCAGGGCCTCTATGGCTACACCTTC. This sequence encodes CASSQDHQGLYGYTF.

The rearrangement joins TRBV5-1 to TRBJ2-3; 7 nucleotides match TRBD1. Per germline, CDR1 SGHRS and CDR2 YFSETQ. Losses at the gene ends were 4 bases for V and 6 bases for J; bases not matched to a gene: 8. The CDR3 contains 14 residues. The CDR3 protein is CASSLGTVGDTQYF. The CDR3 DNA sequence: TGCGCCAGCAGCCTAGGGACAGTCGGGGATACGCAGTATTTT.

The chain carries TRBV4-2 and TRBJ2-3, with TRBD1 matching 12 bases. Germline V gives CDR1 LGHNA, CDR2 YNFKEQ. This CDR3 has 15 residues. V lost 4 bases, J lost 6 bases, and 5 bases stayed unmatched. The CDR3 nucleotides read TGTGCCAGCAGCCCCCAGGGACAGGGGGCGGATACGCAGTATTTT. Translating it yields CASSPQGQGADTQYF.